This passage covers 15 T cell receptor beta chains from one sample sequenced in a study of blood T cell repertoires in COVID-19. Only in-frame clones appear in the TCRdb table, and some are missing; sequencing was by immunoSEQ multiplex PCR. This table has about 330,000 clones, about 87% appearing once. Source material: PBMCs or T cells enriched from blood (not recorded which). These receptors were collected from a woman in her 30s who had recovered from COVID-19.

The count of this clone is one. The chain has TRBV5-1 and TRBJ2-3, with 9 positions matching TRBD1. The V segment lost 4 bases and the J segment 6 bases; nucleotides outside the gene matches: 6. Per the germline V gene, CDR1 is SGHRS and CDR2 is YFSETQ. The CDR3 is made up of 14 amino acids. CDR3 in amino acids: CASSPGQGLDTQYF. CDR3 DNA: TGCGCCAGCAGCCCCGGACAGGGGCTGGATACGCAGTATTTT.

The chain joins TRBV7-9 to TRBJ1-1; D is possibly TRBD1 (5 bases). Germline CDR1 reads SEHNR; CDR2 reads FQNEAQ (reference sequence). The CDR3 covers 15 residues. Deletions cut 5 bases from V and 7 bases from J, with 20 bases between. CDR3 sequence (DNA): TGTGCCAGCAGCCCTAGGGAGGGTGATAGGGGTGAAGCTTTCTTT. It codes for CASSPREGDRGEAFF.

This chain connects TRBV10-3 to TRBJ1-6; 8 bases map to TRBD1. V trimming: 7 bases; J trimming: 9 bases; junction bases outside the gene matches: 8. CDR3 length: 14 residues. Germline CDR1 is ENHRY and CDR2 is SYGVKD. The DNA of the CDR3 is TGTGCCATCACTCCGGACAGGGACGGTTCACCCCTCCACTTT. Amino acids: CAITPDRDGSPLHF.

The V gene is TRBV6-5, the J gene TRBJ1-2, with 7 nucleotides matching TRBD1. Germline V gives CDR1 MNHEY, CDR2 SVGAGI. V lost 5 bases and J lost 2; bases outside the gene matches: 5. This CDR3 contains 14 residues. The CDR3 is CASSPVTGNYGYTF. The DNA for the CDR3 is TGTGCCAGCAGTCCAGTGACAGGGAACTATGGCTACACCTTC.

The V and J genes are TRBV19 and TRBJ2-6, with D tentatively TRBD1 (6 bases). The germline gives CDR1 LNHDA, CDR2 SQIVND (reference sequence). V shed 5 bases and J shed 4 bases, with 12 bases lying between them. The CDR3 runs 15 residues. CDR3 DNA sequence: TGTGCCAGTAGTGCCACAGGGAGAGGGGCCAACGTCCTGACTTTC. It is translated as CASSATGRGANVLTF.

The J gene is TRBJ2-1, the V gene TRBV6-4; 8 bases are shared with TRBD1. The CDR3 covers 13 residues. Germline loops: CDR1 MRHNA, CDR2 SNTAGT. After removal of 5 bases from V and 8 bases from J, the junction contained 5 bases not matched to a gene. The CDR3 DNA follows: TGTGCCAGCAGTCCGCAGGGGGCCTATGAGCAGTTCTTC. Protein product: CASSPQGAYEQFF.

The V call is TRBV6-5, the J call TRBJ1-2; TRBD1 agrees at 8 bases. The V and J ends lost 0 bases and 4 bases, in that order; junction bases with no gene match: 1. The CDR3 covers 14 residues. Germline V gives CDR1 MNHEY, CDR2 SVGAGI. The DNA for the CDR3 is TGTGCCAGCAGTTACTCGGACAGGGCCTATGGCTACACCTTC. Translated, it gives CASSYSDRAYGYTF.

The V call is TRBV30, the J call TRBJ2-2; 7 bases agree with TRBD2. With V trimmed by 0 bases and J by 3 bases, 4 bases remained unmatched. Germline CDR1 reads GTSNPN; CDR2 reads SVGIG (reference sequence). The CDR3 length is 15 residues. The CDR3: CAWSVSAGDTGELFF. The CDR3 nucleotides read TGTGCCTGGAGTGTCTCGGCGGGGGACACCGGGGAGCTGTTTTTT.

J is TRBJ2-7 and V is TRBV28, with 9 positions matching TRBD1. Trimming took 4 bases from V and 2 from J; bases not matched to a gene: 6. CDR1 and CDR2 from the germline V gene are MDHEN and SYDVKM. CDR3 length equals 15 residues. CDR3 protein: CASSSPGQGPYEQYF. The DNA of the CDR3 is TGTGCCAGCAGTTCTCCGGGACAGGGCCCCTACGAGCAGTACTTC. Full variable domain (rest looked up from reference TRBV28 and TRBJ2-7): DVKVTQSSRYLVKRTGEKVFLECVQDMDHENMFWYRQDPGLGLRLIYFSYDVKMKEKGDIPEGYSVSREKKERFSLILESASTNQTSMYLCASSSPGQGPYEQYFGPGTRLTVT.

A few counts support this clone. The chain carries TRBV7-2 and TRBJ1-1; 10 nucleotides match TRBD1. The V gene end was trimmed by 0 bases and the J gene end by 3 bases; junction bases not matched to a gene: 1. Looked up from germline, CDR1 is SGHTA and CDR2 is FQGNSA. The CDR3 has 15 amino acids. The chain's CDR3 is CASSLAGTGDTEAFF. The CDR3 DNA reads TGTGCCAGCAGCTTAGCTGGGACAGGGGACACTGAAGCTTTCTTT. Full variable domain (outside the CDR3, taken from reference TRBV7-2 and TRBJ1-1): GAGVSQSPSNKVTEKGKDVELRCDPISGHTALYWYRQSLGQGLEFLIYFQGNSAPDKSGLPSDRFSAERTGGSVSTLTIQRTQQEDSAVYLCASSLAGTGDTEAFFGQGTRLTVV.

This chain links TRBV10-3 with TRBJ2-6; D is unresolved. The CDR3 runs to 15 residues. Germline lookup yields CDR1 ENHRY and CDR2 SYGVKD. The V and J ends lost 5 bases and 0 bases respectively, with 8 bases between them. In DNA form, the CDR3 reads TGTGCCATCAGTTCTCGGTCCTCTGGGGCCAACGTCCTGACTTTC. This gives the protein CAISSRSSGANVLTF.

The chain combines TRBV18 with TRBJ1-3; 9 positions agree with TRBD1. V shed 3 bases, J shed 4 bases, and the junction held 10 bases outside the gene matches. The germline gives CDR1 KGHSH, CDR2 LQKENI. This CDR3 comprises 17 residues. CDR3 DNA: TGTGCCAGCTCACCCACCAGGGACAGGGCTACCGGAAACACCATATATTTT. This codes for CASSPTRDRATGNTIYF.

The V call is TRBV18, the J call TRBJ1-2; D not resolved. Trimming pared 3 bases from V and 6 bases from J, leaving 11 bases between. Germline V lookup: CDR1 KGHSH, CDR2 LQKENI. The CDR3 totals 13 residues. Here the CDR3 reads CASSPEDFHGYTF. DNA for the CDR3: TGTGCCAGCTCACCGGAGGACTTCCATGGCTACACCTTC. Full variable domain (rest looked up from reference TRBV18 and TRBJ1-2): NAGVMQNPRHLVRRRGQEARLRCSPMKGHSHVYWYRQLPEEGLKFMVYLQKENIIDESGMPKERFSAEFPKEGPSILRIQQVVRGDSAAYFCASSPEDFHGYTFGSGTRLTVV.

The V and J genes are TRBV6-2 or TRBV6-3 and TRBJ1-2, with no clear D. V was shortened by 2 bases and J by 5 bases, with 6 bases between the two germline ends. The CDR3 contains 12 residues. The V gene's germline CDR1 is MNHEY and CDR2 SVGEGT. CDR3 protein: CASSYTAYGYTF. CDR3 nucleotides: TGTGCCAGCAGTTACACCGCGTATGGCTACACCTTC.

The gene calls are TRBV29-1 and TRBJ1-4, with D perhaps TRBD1 (6 bases). Trimming removed 4 bases from V and 8 bases from J, with 8 bases in between. This CDR3 has 11 residues. The germline CDR1 and CDR2 sequences are SQVTM and ANQGSEA. The DNA of the CDR3 is TGCAGCGTTGGGACAGCAGAAAAACTGTTTTTT. Translated: CSVGTAEKLFF.